Reported below is one T cell receptor beta chain. Its antigen has not been determined. The record has no base qualities; no much larger clone is one base away. This specimen belongs to a study of cytomegalovirus exposure and HLA in healthy donors (TCRdb year 2017). Regarding the complete study: According to a later analysis, the 120 or so validation repertoires were produced on the same platform as the approximately 690 repertoires of the first cohort. Besides the first cohort of around 700 subjects, a separate validation cohort made up of over 100 different subjects was used. The aim of the study was to test whether cataloging public T cell receptors could identify signatures of past pathogen exposure. To predict cytomegalovirus infection status, the study combined high-throughput TCR immunosequencing, statistical association of individual TCRs with disease status, and machine learning.

The library relied on the immunoSEQ multiplex PCR assay. Per the original workflow: A statistical classification framework was built to diagnose cytomegalovirus status from the catalog of TCR beta chain sequences. Drawn from immuneACCESS, this table holds only the in-frame rearrangements with V and J called that TCRdb kept. Clones are partly lost; checked studies trace under half to an unresolved V gene and leave the rest unexplained. The V and J calls and clone size are taken from that table; D and trimming were inferred from the DNA. The sample has under 140,000 clones on record, approximately 90% of them singletons. Jointly, the top ten make up 1.5% to 2% of the sample. The paper as a whole reports these results and caveats: Most TCR sequences were seen in very few donors, while some public TCRs were found in many individuals. In the study, around 150 TCR beta chains were listed as associated with cytomegalovirus. In vitro tests confirmed that a few of the cytomegalovirus-associated TCR beta chains recognize cytomegalovirus antigens. A later analysis lacked HLA typing for the validation cohort, so it scored co-occurrence in that cohort across all 110 or so repertoires. It was suggested by the authors that the approach could potentially be generalized to other disease states and immunological phenotypes. The classifier was reported to diagnose cytomegalovirus status with high specificity and sensitivity in both the original cohort and the validation cohort. A later analysis found that TCRs clustered in the first cohort also tended to co-occur in the 95 to 150 validation repertoires, with 94% of cluster scores above 0.

The donors were included in the validation cohort of roughly 120 subjects, a group kept apart from the roughly 700-subject first cohort. The clonotype comes from a young woman in good health and CMV-seronegative. The sequenced sample consisted of PBMCs.

The sequenced DNA: TGTGCCAGTAGTATCACCGGGACTAGCCGCTCCTACAATGAGCAGTTCTTC. This codes for CASSITGTSRSYNEQFF. This chain joins TRBV19 to TRBJ2-1; TRBD2 aligns with 9 central bases. The germline V gene (reference sequence) gives CDR1 as LNHDA and CDR2 as SQIVND. Trimmed from V: 3 bases; trimmed from J: 0 bases; junction bases lacking a gene match: 6. The CDR3 measures 17 amino acids from cysteine to phenylalanine. The kept DNA is CDR3 alone, 51 bases in frame from the first base.